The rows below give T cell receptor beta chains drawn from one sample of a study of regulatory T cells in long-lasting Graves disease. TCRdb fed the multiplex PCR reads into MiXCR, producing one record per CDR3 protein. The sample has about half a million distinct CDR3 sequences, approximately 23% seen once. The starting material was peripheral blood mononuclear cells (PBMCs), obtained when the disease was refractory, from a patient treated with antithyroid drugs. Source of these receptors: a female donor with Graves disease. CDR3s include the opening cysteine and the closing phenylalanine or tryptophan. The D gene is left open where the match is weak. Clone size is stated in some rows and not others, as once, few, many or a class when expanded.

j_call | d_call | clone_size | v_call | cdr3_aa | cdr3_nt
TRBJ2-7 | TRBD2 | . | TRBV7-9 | CASRDGGISYEQYF | TGTGCCAGCAGGGACGGGGGGATCTCCTACGAGCAGTACTTC
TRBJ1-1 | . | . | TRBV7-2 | CASRPRQKNTEAFF | TGTGCCAGCAGACCCAGACAGAAAAACACTGAAGCTTTCTTT
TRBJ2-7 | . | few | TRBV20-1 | CSARDMVAGLYEQYF | TGCAGTGCTAGAGATATGGTTGCGGGGCTCTACGAGCAGTACTTC
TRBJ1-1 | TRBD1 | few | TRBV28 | CASSFPDRDTEAFF | TGTGCCAGCAGTTTCCCGGACAGGGACACTGAAGCTTTCTTT
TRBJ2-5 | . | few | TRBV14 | CASSQVFPDNLRF | TGTGCCAGCAGCCAAGTTTTTCCGGACAATCTACGCTTC
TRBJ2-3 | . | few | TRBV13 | CASSLFGPPEYF | TGTGCCAGCAGCTTATTCGGACCCCCCGAGTATTTT
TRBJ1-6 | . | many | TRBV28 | CAADQSRDYNSPLHF | TGTGCCGCGGATCAATCGAGGGACTATAATTCACCCCTCCACTTT
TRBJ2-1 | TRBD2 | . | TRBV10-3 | CAISEEREVNEQFF | TGTGCCATCAGTGAAGAACGGGAGGTAAATGAGCAGTTCTTC
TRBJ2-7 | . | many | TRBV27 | CASSLDDSAYEQYF | TGTGCCAGCAGTTTAGATGACAGCGCCTACGAGCAGTACTTC
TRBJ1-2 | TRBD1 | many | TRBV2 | CASRLTGVSASNYGYTF | TGTGCCAGCAGATTAACAGGGGTATCAGCGAGTAACTATGGCTACACCTTC
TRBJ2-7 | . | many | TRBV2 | CASDGTSTGTYEQYF | TGTGCCAGCGACGGCACAAGTACCGGGACATACGAGCAGTACTTC
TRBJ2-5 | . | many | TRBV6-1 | CASSVGWDRETQYF | TGTGCCAGCAGTGTAGGGTGGGACCGAGAGACCCAGTACTTC
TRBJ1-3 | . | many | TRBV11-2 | CASSLERTRGPAPIYF | TGTGCCAGCAGCTTAGAAAGGACCAGGGGACCCGCACCCATATATTTT
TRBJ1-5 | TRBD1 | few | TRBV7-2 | CASSLNWGTGGFQPQHF | TGTGCCAGCAGCTTAAATTGGGGGACAGGGGGCTTTCAGCCCCAGCATTTT
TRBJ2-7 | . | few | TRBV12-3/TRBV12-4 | CASSLVETYEQYF | TGTGCCAGCAGTTTAGTAGAAACCTACGAGCAGTACTTC
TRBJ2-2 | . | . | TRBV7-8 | CASLGGTGELFF | TGTGCCAGTTTAGGGGGAACCGGGGAGCTGTTTTTT
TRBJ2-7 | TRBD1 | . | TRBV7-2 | CASRLRSTGGYEQYF | TGTGCCAGCAGACTCAGGTCCACAGGGGGCTACGAGCAGTACTTC
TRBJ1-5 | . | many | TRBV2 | CASSDTSNQPQHF | TGTGCCAGCAGTGACACTAGCAATCAGCCCCAGCATTTT
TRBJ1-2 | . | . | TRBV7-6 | CASSPTDDYGYTF | TGTGCCAGCAGTCCGACCGATGACTATGGCTACACCTTC
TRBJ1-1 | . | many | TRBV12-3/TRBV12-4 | CASSLGEAGKAFF | TGTGCCAGCAGTTTAGGCGAGGCAGGAAAAGCTTTCTTT
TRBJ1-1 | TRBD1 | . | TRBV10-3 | CAISREQGGTEAFF | TGTGCCATCAGTAGGGAACAGGGGGGAACTGAAGCTTTCTTT
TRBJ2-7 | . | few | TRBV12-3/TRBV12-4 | CASTRLGAYEQYF | TGTGCCAGCACCCGCCTGGGGGCCTACGAGCAGTACTTC
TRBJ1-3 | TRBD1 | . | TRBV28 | CASSGPGQGAGNTIYF | TGTGCCAGCAGTGGGCCGGGACAGGGGGCTGGAAACACCATATATTTT
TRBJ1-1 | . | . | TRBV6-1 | CASIKGGIEAFF | TGTGCCAGCATCAAGGGGGGGATTGAAGCTTTCTTT
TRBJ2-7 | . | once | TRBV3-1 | CASSQDIGGYEQYF | TGTGCCAGCAGCCAAGATATAGGGGGCTACGAGCAGTACTTC
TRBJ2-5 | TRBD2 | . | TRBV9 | CASSVGGEGLAGVETQYF | TGTGCCAGCAGCGTAGGGGGGGAAGGACTAGCGGGAGTGGAGACCCAGTACTTC
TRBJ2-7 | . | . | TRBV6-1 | CASTRLGVEQYF | TGTGCCAGCACCAGACTAGGGGTCGAGCAGTACTTC
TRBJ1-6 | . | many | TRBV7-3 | CASSLKLGRGGSPLHF | TGTGCCAGCAGCTTAAAGTTGGGGAGGGGTGGTTCACCCCTCCACTTT
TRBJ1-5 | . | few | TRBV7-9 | CASSLGALKQPQHF | TGTGCCAGCAGCTTAGGTGCCCTAAAACAGCCCCAGCATTTT
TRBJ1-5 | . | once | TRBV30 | CDWKEGQPQHF | TGTGACTGGAAGGAAGGTCAGCCCCAGCATTTT
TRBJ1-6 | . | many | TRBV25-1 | CASTSEEWGSPLHF | TGTGCCAGCACCTCCGAGGAATGGGGTTCACCCCTCCACTTT
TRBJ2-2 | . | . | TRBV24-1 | CATSDLVNTGELFF | TGTGCCACCAGTGATTTAGTTAACACCGGGGAGCTGTTTTTT
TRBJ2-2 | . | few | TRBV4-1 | CASSQGWGNTGELFF | TGCGCCAGCAGCCAAGGGTGGGGAAACACCGGGGAGCTGTTTTTT
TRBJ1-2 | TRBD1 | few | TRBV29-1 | CSVPPGQGAPNYGYTF | TGCAGCGTTCCCCCGGGACAGGGGGCCCCTAACTATGGCTACACCTTC
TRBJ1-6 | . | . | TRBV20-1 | CSAGQKGSSYNSPLHF | TGCAGTGCTGGGCAGAAAGGGAGCTCCTATAATTCACCCCTCCACTTT
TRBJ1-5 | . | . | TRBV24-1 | CATSSGGLGQPQHF | TGTGCCACGAGTTCAGGAGGGCTGGGTCAGCCCCAGCATTTT
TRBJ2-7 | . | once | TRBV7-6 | CAARTLGEQYF | TGTGCCGCCAGGACTCTCGGGGAGCAGTACTTC
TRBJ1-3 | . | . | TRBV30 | CAWKRFLGGNTIYF | TGTGCCTGGAAACGGTTCCTGGGGGGAAACACCATATATTTT
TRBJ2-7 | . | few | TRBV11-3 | CASSLGRGLVSYEQYF | TGTGCCAGCAGCTTAGGTCGCGGTCTAGTATCCTACGAGCAGTACTTC
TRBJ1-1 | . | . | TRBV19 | CASSMVNTEAFF | TGTGCCAGTAGTATGGTGAACACTGAAGCTTTCTTT
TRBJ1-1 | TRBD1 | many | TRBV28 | CASSVGGGANTEAFF | TGTGCCAGCAGCGTGGGAGGGGGCGCGAACACTGAAGCTTTCTTT
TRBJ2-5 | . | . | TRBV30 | CAWSTAGETQYF | TGTGCCTGGAGTACAGCCGGGGAGACCCAGTACTTC
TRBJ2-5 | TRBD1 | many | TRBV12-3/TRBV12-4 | CASSPGQNQETQYF | TGTGCCAGCAGTCCGGGACAGAACCAAGAGACCCAGTACTTC
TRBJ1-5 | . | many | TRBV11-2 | CASNLRGGELSNQPQHF | TGTGCCAGCAACCTCCGCGGAGGGGAATTGAGCAATCAGCCCCAGCATTTT
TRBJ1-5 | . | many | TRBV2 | CASSEYSGDSNQPQHF | TGTGCCAGCAGTGAATATTCGGGGGATAGCAATCAGCCCCAGCATTTT
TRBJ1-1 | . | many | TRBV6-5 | CASSYPLEGTEAFF | TGTGCCAGCAGTTACCCCCTAGAGGGCACTGAAGCTTTCTTT
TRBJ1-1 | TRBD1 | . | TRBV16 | CASSGQGNSEAFF | TGTGCCAGCAGCGGACAGGGGAACTCTGAAGCTTTCTTT
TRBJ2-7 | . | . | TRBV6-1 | CASTQGGNYYEQYF | TGTGCCAGCACCCAGGGGGGGAACTACTACGAGCAGTACTTC